What follows are 29 T cell receptor beta chains derived from one specimen sequenced in a study of regulatory T cells in long-lasting Graves disease. With iRepertoire HTBI primers and Arm-PCR of CDR3 regions, TCR beta libraries were built. Via MiXCR, TCRdb re-called the multiplex PCR reads, giving one row per CDR3 protein. The sample carries roughly 470,000 distinct CDR3 sequences, less than 25% recorded once. Noted time point: persistent/refractory GD, antithyroid drugs over 5 years with positive TRAb. The authors made the TCR library using RNA they extracted from PBMCs. Sequencing was performed on peripheral blood mononuclear cells (PBMCs), taken when the disease was refractory, from a patient treated with antithyroid drugs. The receptors shown here come from a female donor with Graves disease.

The rearrangement uses TRBV13 and TRBJ2-7; D is perhaps TRBD2 (5 bases). V gave up 0 bases and J gave up 0 bases, with 9 bases separating them. CDR1 and CDR2 from the germline V gene are PRHDT and FYEKMQ (reference sequence). The CDR3 contains 15 residues. The CDR3 nucleotides are TGTGCCAGCAGCTTAGGCGGGGTAAGCTCCTACGAGCAGTACTTC. It codes for CASSLGGVSSYEQYF.

This clonotype occurred many times. The chain uses TRBV19 and TRBJ2-5; D is possibly TRBD2 (5 bases). Germline V gene sequence: CDR1 LNHDA, CDR2 SQIVND (reference sequence). Trimming removed 3 bases from V and 5 bases from J, with 16 bases in between. The CDR3 loop spans 15 amino acids. The chain's CDR3 is CASSIGLAIMETQYF. The CDR3 coding sequence is TGTGCCAGTAGTATCGGTCTAGCTATTATGGAGACCCAGTACTTC. The entire variable domain, with the rest obtained from reference TRBV19 and TRBJ2-5, is as follows: DGGITQSPKYLFRKEGQNVTLSCEQNLNHDAMYWYRQDPGQGLRLIYYSQIVNDFQKGDIAEGYSVSREKKESFPLTVTSAQKNPTAFYLCASSIGLAIMETQYFGPGTRLLVL.

This clonotype has just one count. The chain couples TRBV7-2 to TRBJ2-7; unclear D gene. The CDR3 is made up of 16 amino acids. V was clipped by 5 bases and J by 3 bases, with 20 bases between them. CDR1 and CDR2 from the germline V gene are SGHTA and FQGNSA. The CDR3 bases are TGTGCCAGCAGCCTCACCCCACCCGGGCGGTACTACGAGCAGTACTTC. This codes for CASSLTPPGRYYEQYF.

In this sample, this clonotype turned up many times. J is TRBJ1-1 and V is TRBV12-3 or TRBV12-4, with D perhaps TRBD1 (6 bases). There are 15 residues in the CDR3. V was pared by 2 bases and J by 5 bases, with 15 bases between. CDR3 DNA: TGTGCCAGCAGTTTACGGGGAGGGGGTGGTACTGAAGCTTTCTTT. Its translation is CASSLRGGGGTEAFF.

This clonotype was found a few times. The rearrangement uses TRBV7-9 and TRBJ2-7; 9 nucleotides align to TRBD2. This CDR3 is 14 amino acids long. The germline V gene encodes CDR1 SEHNR and CDR2 FQNEAQ (reference sequence). V lost 6 bases, J lost 3 bases, and 6 bases stayed unmatched. The CDR3 bases are TGTGCCAGCAGTCTTCCGACTAGCGGCTACGAGCAGTACTTC. Residues: CASSLPTSGYEQYF.

The rearrangement uses TRBV5-6 and TRBJ1-1, with no clear D. Germline V lookup: CDR1 SGHDT, CDR2 YYEEEE. Between the trimmed V and J ends, which lost 3 bases and 11 bases, there was a span of 14 bases. This CDR3 is built from 12 residues. The CDR3 spells CASSSRGFEAFF. The CDR3 DNA sequence: TGTGCCAGCAGCTCACGGGGTTTTGAGGCTTTCTTT.

The table lists this clonotype with many counts. The chain carries TRBV27 and TRBJ1-1; unclear D gene. Germline CDR1 is MNHEY and CDR2 is SMNVEV (reference sequence). The germline V and J ends were trimmed by 4 bases and 6 bases, with 9 bases remaining between them. This CDR3 has 12 amino acids. Written as DNA, the CDR3 is TGTGCCAGCAGTTCATATCCCCCTGAAGCTTTCTTT. Translated, it gives CASSSYPPEAFF.

This chain connects TRBV9 to TRBJ2-2, with D tentatively TRBD2 (6 bases). CDR3 size: 15 residues. In germline, CDR1 is SGDLS, CDR2 YYNGEE. The V and J ends lost 3 bases and 6 bases respectively, with 15 bases between them. CDR3 loop: CASSEWGLDAGELFF. The CDR3 coding sequence is TGTGCCAGCAGCGAATGGGGACTCGATGCCGGGGAGCTGTTTTTT.

This clonotype appeared many times. The J gene is TRBJ2-7, the V gene TRBV10-3; 7 nucleotides line up with TRBD1. The J segment lost 2 bases and the V segment lost 8 bases, leaving 3 bases of the junction unmatched. CDR3 length: 12 residues. Per the germline V gene, CDR1 is ENHRY and CDR2 is SYGVKD. CDR3 residues: CAIGQATYEQYF. The CDR3, as DNA: TGTGCCATCGGACAGGCCACCTACGAGCAGTACTTC.

This clonotype has ten or more counts. V is TRBV12-3 or TRBV12-4 and J is TRBJ2-5, with D possibly called TRBD1 or TRBD2 (5 bases each). Trimming removed 0 bases from V and 6 bases from J, with 14 bases in between. The CDR3 spans 15 residues. This CDR3 reads CASSLARSEGKTQYF. Written as DNA, the CDR3 is TGTGCCAGCAGTTTAGCGCGGTCAGAGGGGAAGACCCAGTACTTC.

There are many counts of this clonotype. This chain links TRBV7-9 with TRBJ2-7; D unclear. This CDR3 has 14 residues. The germline V gene has CDR1 SEHNR and CDR2 FQNEAQ (reference sequence). Trimming removed 1 base from V and 5 bases from J, with 12 bases in between. The CDR3 here is CASSLVGLNDEQYF. The DNA for the CDR3 is TGTGCCAGCAGCTTAGTGGGCCTAAATGACGAGCAGTACTTC.

This clonotype was counted ten times or more. The V and J genes are TRBV11-2 and TRBJ1-1; TRBD1 agrees at 7 bases. Per the germline V gene, CDR1 is SGHAT and CDR2 is FQNNGV. The CDR3 consists of 16 residues. V gave up 6 bases and J gave up 4 bases; unmatched junction bases: 14. CDR3 nucleotide sequence: TGTGCCAGCAGTACGCCTTCGACAGGGCTTGGCACTGAAGCTTTCTTT. It translates to CASSTPSTGLGTEAFF.

The chain links TRBV10-3 to TRBJ1-1, with TRBD1 matching over 7 bases. The CDR3 length is 14 residues. Unmatched junction bases numbered 4, after V lost 1 base and J lost 5 bases. Germline V gives CDR1 ENHRY, CDR2 SYGVKD. CDR3 loop: CAISEYRGGTEAFF. CDR3 DNA sequence: TGTGCCATCAGTGAGTACAGGGGAGGAACTGAAGCTTTCTTT.

This clonotype has only a few counts. The chain combines TRBV14 with TRBJ2-7; D may be TRBD1 (6 bases). V lost 1 base and J 3 bases, leaving 13 bases between the germline ends. From germline, CDR1 is SGHDN and CDR2 FVKESK. This CDR3 has 15 amino acids. The CDR3 sequence: CASSQGLGTLYEQYF. In DNA form, the CDR3 reads TGTGCCAGCAGCCAAGGGCTCGGGACACTCTACGAGCAGTACTTC.

There are many counts of this clonotype. This sequence joins TRBV7-9 and TRBJ2-5, with 8 bases matching TRBD2. Per germline, CDR1 SEHNR and CDR2 FQNEAQ (reference sequence). The CDR3 extends over 16 amino acids. V was pared by 3 bases and J by 2 bases, with 8 bases of the junction left unmatched. CDR3 protein: CASSFGLALDQETQYF. The CDR3 region has the DNA TGTGCCAGCAGCTTCGGACTAGCTCTAGATCAAGAGACCCAGTACTTC.

This clonotype was recorded at least ten times. The chain couples TRBV7-2 to TRBJ1-2, with TRBD1 matching 9 bases. J lost 8 bases, V lost 3 bases, and 1 base had no gene match. Germline V gene sequence: CDR1 SGHTA, CDR2 FQGNSA. CDR3 size: 12 residues. CDR3 protein: CASSLGQGGYTF. The CDR3 DNA reads TGTGCCAGCAGCTTGGGACAGGGAGGCTACACCTTC.

A remark on this clonotype: This sequence may be a read error, since a much larger clone differs from it by one base. V gene TRBV6-1 combines with J gene TRBJ1-1; D might be TRBD1 (6 bases). Germline-derived CDR1 and CDR2 are MNHNS and SASEGT. The germline V and J ends were trimmed by 8 bases and 4 bases, with 11 bases remaining between them. This CDR3 region has 12 residues. This CDR3 is CASDSGATEAFF. CDR3 in DNA: TGTGCCAGCGATTCAGGGGCCACTGAAGCTTTCTTT.

This clonotype was seen many times. The chain joins TRBV28 to TRBJ1-2; 10 bases map to TRBD1. Germline assignment: CDR1 MDHEN and CDR2 SYDVKM. The CDR3 has 15 amino acids. The V and J ends lost 4 bases and 8 bases, in that order; junction bases with no gene match: 10. The CDR3 loop reads CASSSIIGTGEGYTF. CDR3 nucleotide sequence: TGTGCCAGCAGTTCTATAATCGGGACAGGGGAAGGCTACACCTTC.

V is TRBV7-8 and J is TRBJ2-1; TRBD1 is a possible D gene (5 bases). This CDR3 is 17 amino acids long. Germline V gives CDR1 SGHVS, CDR2 FQNEAQ. With 0 bases removed from V and 0 bases from J, the gap between germline ends came to 12 bases. CDR3 amino acids: CASSLAPRGSSYNEQFF. The CDR3 DNA follows: TGTGCCAGCAGCTTAGCCCCTAGGGGTAGCTCCTACAATGAGCAGTTCTTC.

In its sample, this clonotype was seen many times. This chain joins TRBV6-1 and TRBJ2-7; TRBD2 matches 8 bases. Germline V gene lookup returns CDR1 MNHNS and CDR2 SASEGT. Trimming cost V 6 bases and J 2 bases; bases outside gene matches: 9. The CDR3 totals 15 residues. CDR3 protein: CASSLGWRGAYEQYF. The CDR3 DNA follows: TGTGCCAGCAGCCTGGGTTGGCGGGGGGCCTACGAGCAGTACTTC.

This clonotype was seen a few times. This CDR3 reads CSVPPHLAIYF. CDR3 nucleotide sequence: TGCAGCGTCCCCCCACACCTCGCCATATATTTT. The chain carries TRBV29-1 and TRBJ1-3; D ambiguous. The germline gives CDR1 SQVTM, CDR2 ANQGSEA. The CDR3 covers 11 residues. V was shortened by 6 bases and J by 11 bases, with 14 bases between the two germline ends.

J is TRBJ2-7 and V is TRBV28; the D gene could be TRBD1 or TRBD2 (5 bases each). Trimming removed 8 bases from V and 9 bases from J, with 20 bases in between. The CDR3 loop spans 13 amino acids. CDR1 and CDR2 (germline): MDHEN, SYDVKM. The CDR3 nucleotides are TGTGCCAGCGAGAGGGGAGAGCTACGATGGCAGTACTTC. Protein product: CASERGELRWQYF.

This clonotype was found many times. V and J are TRBV27 and TRBJ2-7; D ambiguous. The CDR3 is 13 amino acids. Germline V gene lookup returns CDR1 MNHEY and CDR2 SMNVEV (reference sequence). The ends were cut back, 3 bases at V and 3 bases at J, with 9 bases in the middle. The CDR3 sequence: CASSFGLYYEQYF. CDR3 DNA: TGTGCCAGCAGTTTCGGGTTGTACTACGAGCAGTACTTC.

This clonotype was found a few times. The chain is built from TRBV6-1 and TRBJ1-1; tentative D call: TRBD1 (5 bases). The CDR3 runs to 15 residues. Germline V gene lookup returns CDR1 MNHNS and CDR2 SASEGT. V lost 6 bases and J lost 5, with 19 bases in between. CDR3 bases: TGTGCCAGCAGCTTCGGGACCAGGTCGGGTACTGAAGCTTTCTTT. It yields the protein CASSFGTRSGTEAFF.

For this clonotype: This CDR3 is missing its conserved last phenylalanine or tryptophan, likely due to a read error. The DNA is omitted, as the CDR3 cannot be located on it reliably, and the CDR3 follows TCRdb's listing. V gene TRBV5-6 combines with J gene TRBJ2-7; TRBD1, as called in the table, went unchecked against the DNA. CDR1 and CDR2 (germline): SGHDT, YYEEEE. Counting both end residues, the CDR3 totals 12 amino acids. The CDR3 loop is CASSLGTAFTHL.

This chain links TRBV28 with TRBJ2-7; D possibly matches TRBD1 or TRBD2 (5 bases each). Germline values: CDR1 MDHEN, CDR2 SYDVKM. Trimming left V 5 bases short and J 3 bases short, with 17 bases between. The CDR3 has 15 residues. CDR3 coding DNA: TGTGCCAGCAGTCCTTCGGGGCAGTACAACTACGAGCAGTACTTC. It encodes CASSPSGQYNYEQYF.

This clonotype was seen many times. The chain joins TRBV30 to TRBJ1-1; the D is unclear. This CDR3 is built from 13 residues. Deletions cut 3 bases from V and 6 bases from J, with 14 bases between. From germline, CDR1 is GTSNPN and CDR2 SVGIG (reference sequence). In DNA form, the CDR3 reads TGTGCCTGGAGACGGACGGCCGATGCTGAAGCTTTCTTT. Encoded protein: CAWRRTADAEAFF.

V is TRBV5-1 and J is TRBJ2-1, with 9 bases matching TRBD2. Germline-derived CDR1 and CDR2 are SGHRS and YFSETQ. There are 17 residues in the CDR3. The V gene end was trimmed by 4 bases and the J gene end by 5 bases; junction bases not matched to a gene: 13. CDR3 DNA sequence: TGCGCCAGCAGCATGGTCAAGACTAGCGGATCTGACAATGAGCAGTTCTTC. As protein: CASSMVKTSGSDNEQFF.

The V gene is TRBV9, the J gene TRBJ1-3; the D gene is possibly TRBD1 (6 bases). Germline V gene data show CDR1 as SGDLS and CDR2 as YYNGEE. The CDR3 is made up of 15 amino acids. V was cut by 0 bases and J by 0 bases, with 7 bases left in between. This chain's CDR3 is CASSVGTASGNTIYF. CDR3 DNA: TGTGCCAGCAGCGTAGGGACAGCCTCTGGAAACACCATATATTTT.